Described below is a single TCR beta chain sequence and its context. What it recognizes is unknown. The data were taken from a study of CD8 T cells in Susac syndrome. Findings and caveats of the study: Regarding the TCR sequencing and HLA analysis, the study admitted that a relatively small number of individuals were involved.

A quantity of about 0.5 to 1 ug RNA underwent reverse transcription using random hexamers. MiXCR was run by TCRdb on the immunoSEQ multiplex PCR reads, yielding one entry per CDR3 protein. The data hold 140,000 to 150,000 distinct CDR3 sequences, with about 95% observed a single time. With 1 base removed from V and 1 base from J, the gap between germline ends came to 7 bases. There are 13 residues in the CDR3. CDR1 is DFQATT and CDR2 is SNEGSKA in the germline V gene (reference sequence). The sample comprised CD4+ T cells from PBMCs. The chain recombines TRBV20-1 with TRBJ2-5, with D uncertain. The sequence came from a human donor with multiple sclerosis. CDR3 nucleotides: TGCAGTGCTAGAGGTGACTTCCAAGAGACCCAGTACTTC. This codes for CSARGDFQETQYF.